This T cell receptor beta chain was identified during a study of blood T cell repertoires in COVID-19. This CDR3 has 14 residues. With 1 base removed from V and 6 bases from J, the gap between germline ends came to 11 bases. Germline V lookup: CDR1 SGHDN, CDR2 FVKESK. The protocol was immunoSEQ multiplex PCR, while the TCRdb copy is restricted to in-frame clones and leaves out a portion. The sample shows more than 250,000 clones, 83% of them seen only once. This chain connects TRBV14 to TRBJ2-3, with D perhaps TRBD2 (7 bases). Specimen: peripheral blood. The sequence derives from a man aged 55-75 years who had recovered from COVID-19. The DNA of the CDR3 is TGTGCCAGCAGCCAAGGGACAGCGGGGGATACGCAGTATTTT. This codes for CASSQGTAGDTQYF.